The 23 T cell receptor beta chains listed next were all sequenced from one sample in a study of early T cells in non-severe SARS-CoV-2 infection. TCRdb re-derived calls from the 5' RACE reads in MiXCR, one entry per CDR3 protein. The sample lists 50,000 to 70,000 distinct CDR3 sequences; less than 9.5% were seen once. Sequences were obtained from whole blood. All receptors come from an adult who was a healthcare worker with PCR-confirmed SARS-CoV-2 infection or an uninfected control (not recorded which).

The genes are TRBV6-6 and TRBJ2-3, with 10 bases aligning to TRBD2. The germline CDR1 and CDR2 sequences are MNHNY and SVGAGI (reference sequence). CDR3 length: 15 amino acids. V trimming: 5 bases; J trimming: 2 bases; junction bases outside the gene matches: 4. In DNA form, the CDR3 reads TGTGCCAGCAGTCATCTAGCGGGAGCCACAGATACGCAGTATTTT. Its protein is CASSHLAGATDTQYF.

CDR3 region: CASSLLAGDTGELFF. CDR3 DNA sequence: TGTGCCAGCAGCCTACTAGCGGGAGACACCGGGGAGCTGTTTTTT. The chain carries TRBV11-2 and TRBJ2-2; 11 nucleotides line up with TRBD2. CDR1 and CDR2 from the germline V gene are SGHAT and FQNNGV. The CDR3 spans 15 residues. The trim removed 5 bases at V and 3 bases at J, leaving 2 bases unmatched.

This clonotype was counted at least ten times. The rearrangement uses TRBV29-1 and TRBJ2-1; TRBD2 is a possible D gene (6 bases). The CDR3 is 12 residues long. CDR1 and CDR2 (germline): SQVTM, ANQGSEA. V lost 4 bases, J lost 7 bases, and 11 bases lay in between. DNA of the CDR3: TGCAGCGTTGTCCGGGGGACTAATGAGCAGTTCTTC. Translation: CSVVRGTNEQFF.

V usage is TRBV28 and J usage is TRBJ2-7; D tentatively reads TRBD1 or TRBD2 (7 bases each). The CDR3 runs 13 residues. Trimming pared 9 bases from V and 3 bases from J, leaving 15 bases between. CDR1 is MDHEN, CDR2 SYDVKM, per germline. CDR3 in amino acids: CASAQGGIYEQYF. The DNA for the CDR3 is TGTGCCAGTGCCCAGGGGGGGATCTACGAGCAGTACTTC.

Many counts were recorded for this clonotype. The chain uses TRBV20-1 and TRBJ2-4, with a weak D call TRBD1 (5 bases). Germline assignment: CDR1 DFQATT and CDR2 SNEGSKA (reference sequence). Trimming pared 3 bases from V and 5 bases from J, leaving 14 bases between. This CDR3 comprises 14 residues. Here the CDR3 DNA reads TGCAGTGCTAGCATTCACAGGTCCCAAAACATTCAGTACTTC. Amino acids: CSASIHRSQNIQYF.

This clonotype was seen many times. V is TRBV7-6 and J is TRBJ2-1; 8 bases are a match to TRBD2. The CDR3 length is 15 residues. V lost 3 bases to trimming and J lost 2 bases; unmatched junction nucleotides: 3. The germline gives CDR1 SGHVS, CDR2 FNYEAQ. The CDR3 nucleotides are TGTGCCAGCAGCTTGCGAGCGGGAGCCTACAATGAGCAGTTCTTC. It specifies CASSLRAGAYNEQFF.

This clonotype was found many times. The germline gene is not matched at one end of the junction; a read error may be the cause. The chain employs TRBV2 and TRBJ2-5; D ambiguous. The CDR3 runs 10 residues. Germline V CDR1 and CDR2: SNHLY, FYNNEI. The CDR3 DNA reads TGTGCCAGCAAAGGAAACTTACCCCTCTTC. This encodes CASKGNLPLF.

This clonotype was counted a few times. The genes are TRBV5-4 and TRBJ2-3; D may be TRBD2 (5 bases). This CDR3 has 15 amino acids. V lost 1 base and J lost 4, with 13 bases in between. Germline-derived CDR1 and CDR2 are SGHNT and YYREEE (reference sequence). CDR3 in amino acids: CASSLPGSRPDTQYF. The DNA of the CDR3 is TGTGCCAGCAGCTTGCCGGGGTCGCGGCCAGATACGCAGTATTTT.

CDR3 DNA: TGTGCCAGCAGCCCTCCTATGGCGCTAGCCCCCCTATATGGCTACACCTTC. This translates into CASSPPMALAPLYGYTF. The chain is built from TRBV28 and TRBJ1-2; D not resolved. V lost 6 bases and J lost 5, with 25 bases in between. CDR1 is MDHEN, CDR2 SYDVKM, per germline. CDR3 size: 17 residues.

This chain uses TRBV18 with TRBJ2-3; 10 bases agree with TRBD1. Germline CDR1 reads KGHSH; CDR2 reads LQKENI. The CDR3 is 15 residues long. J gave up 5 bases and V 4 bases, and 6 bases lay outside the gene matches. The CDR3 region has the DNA TGTGCCAGCTCACATCCGGGACAGGGGAGAGATACGCAGTATTTT. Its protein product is CASSHPGQGRDTQYF.

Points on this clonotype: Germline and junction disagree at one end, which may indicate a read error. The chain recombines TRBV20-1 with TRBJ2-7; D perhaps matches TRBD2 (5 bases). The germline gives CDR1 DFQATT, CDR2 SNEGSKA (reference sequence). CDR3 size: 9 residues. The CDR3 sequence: CSAERTFHF. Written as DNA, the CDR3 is TGCAGTGCTGAGCGGACTTTTCACTTC.

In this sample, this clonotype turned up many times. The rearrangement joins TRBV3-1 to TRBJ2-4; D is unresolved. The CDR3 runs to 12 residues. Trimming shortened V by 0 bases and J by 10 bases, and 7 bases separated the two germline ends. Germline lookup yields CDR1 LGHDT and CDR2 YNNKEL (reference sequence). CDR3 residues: CASSQDYPIQYF. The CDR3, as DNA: TGTGCCAGCAGCCAAGATTACCCTATTCAGTACTTC.

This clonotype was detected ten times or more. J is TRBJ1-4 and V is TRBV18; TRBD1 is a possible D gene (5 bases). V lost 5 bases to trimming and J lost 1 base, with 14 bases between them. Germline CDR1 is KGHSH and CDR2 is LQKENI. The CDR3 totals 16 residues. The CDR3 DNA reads TGTGCCAGCTCATTACGGCGGGGCGGAACTAATGAAAAACTGTTTTTT. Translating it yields CASSLRRGGTNEKLFF.

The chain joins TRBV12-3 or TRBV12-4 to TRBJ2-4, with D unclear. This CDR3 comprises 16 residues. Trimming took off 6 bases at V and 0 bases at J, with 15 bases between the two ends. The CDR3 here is CASSMGNTLAKNIQYF. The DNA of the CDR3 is TGTGCCAGCAGCATGGGGAATACCCTAGCCAAAAACATTCAGTACTTC.

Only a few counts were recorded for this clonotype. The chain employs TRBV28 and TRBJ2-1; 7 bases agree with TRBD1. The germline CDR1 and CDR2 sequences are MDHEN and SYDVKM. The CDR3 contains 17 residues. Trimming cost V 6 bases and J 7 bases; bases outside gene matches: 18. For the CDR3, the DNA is TGTGCCAGCAGAGAAGGGTTAGGGGGAGACAGGGCGAATGAGCAGTTCTTC. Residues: CASREGLGGDRANEQFF.

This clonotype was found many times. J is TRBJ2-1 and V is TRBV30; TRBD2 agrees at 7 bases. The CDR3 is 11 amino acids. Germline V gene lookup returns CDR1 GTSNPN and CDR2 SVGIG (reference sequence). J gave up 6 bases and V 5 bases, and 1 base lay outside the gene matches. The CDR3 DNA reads TGTGCCTGGGCGGGAGCCAATGAGCAGTTCTTC. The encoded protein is CAWAGANEQFF.

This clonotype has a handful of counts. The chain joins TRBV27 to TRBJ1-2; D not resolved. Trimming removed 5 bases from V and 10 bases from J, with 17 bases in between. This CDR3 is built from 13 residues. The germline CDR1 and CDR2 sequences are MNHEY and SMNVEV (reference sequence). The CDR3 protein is CASSPSTGHLYTF. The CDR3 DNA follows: TGTGCCAGCAGTCCAAGTACCGGGCACCTCTACACCTTC.

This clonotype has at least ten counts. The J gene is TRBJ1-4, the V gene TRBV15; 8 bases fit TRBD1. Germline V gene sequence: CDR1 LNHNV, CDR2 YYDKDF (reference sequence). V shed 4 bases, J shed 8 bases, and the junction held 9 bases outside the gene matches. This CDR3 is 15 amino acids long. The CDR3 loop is CATSKRTGRGEKLFF. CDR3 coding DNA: TGTGCCACCAGCAAAAGGACAGGGAGAGGGGAAAAACTGTTTTTT.

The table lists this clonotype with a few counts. CDR3 sequence: CAPIGRSNYGYTF. The CDR3 coding sequence is TGTGCCCCGATAGGCCGTAGTAACTATGGCTACACCTTC. The chain recombines TRBV13 with TRBJ1-2; D gene unclear. V was clipped by 11 bases and J by 1 base, with 14 bases between them. Germline values: CDR1 PRHDT, CDR2 FYEKMQ (reference sequence). CDR3 length: 13 residues.

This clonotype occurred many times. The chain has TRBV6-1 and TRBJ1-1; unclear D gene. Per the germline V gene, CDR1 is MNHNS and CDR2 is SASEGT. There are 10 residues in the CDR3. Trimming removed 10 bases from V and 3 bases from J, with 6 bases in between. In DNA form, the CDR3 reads TGTGCCACCCTACACACTGAAGCTTTCTTT. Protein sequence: CATLHTEAFF.

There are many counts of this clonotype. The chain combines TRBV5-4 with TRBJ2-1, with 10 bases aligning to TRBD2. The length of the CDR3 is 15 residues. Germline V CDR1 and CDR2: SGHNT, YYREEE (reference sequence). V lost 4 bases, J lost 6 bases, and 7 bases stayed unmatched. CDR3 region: CASSLPSGRGNEQFF. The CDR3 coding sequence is TGTGCCAGCAGCCTACCGAGCGGGAGGGGCAATGAGCAGTTCTTC.

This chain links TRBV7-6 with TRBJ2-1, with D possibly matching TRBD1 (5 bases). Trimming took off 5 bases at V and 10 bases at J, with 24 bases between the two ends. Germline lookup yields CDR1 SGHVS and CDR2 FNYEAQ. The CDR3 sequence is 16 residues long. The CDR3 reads CASSPWGRGKKKEQFF. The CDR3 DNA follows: TGTGCCAGCAGCCCGTGGGGCCGCGGTAAAAAAAAGGAGCAGTTCTTC.

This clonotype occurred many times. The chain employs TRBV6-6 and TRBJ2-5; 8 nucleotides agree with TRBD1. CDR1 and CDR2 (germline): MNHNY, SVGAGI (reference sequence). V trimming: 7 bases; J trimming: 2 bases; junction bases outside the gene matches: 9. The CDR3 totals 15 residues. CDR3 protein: CASTPGQGTQETQYF. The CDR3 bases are TGTGCCAGCACCCCCGGACAGGGCACGCAAGAGACCCAGTACTTC.